These T cell receptor beta chains were read from a single sample in a study of blood T cell repertoires in COVID-19. The repertoire was sequenced with immunoSEQ multiplex PCR; TCRdb's copy has only in-frame clones and lacks some. Of hundreds of thousands of clones in the sample, 85% to 90% were seen once. The sequencing sample was made of peripheral blood. The receptors come from a woman in her forties who had recovered from COVID-19. CDR3s include the opening cysteine and the closing phenylalanine or tryptophan. A D gene is named only where the DNA matches it firmly. Some rows have no size entry. The others give once, few or many, or a class for an expanded clone.

NA	TRBV6-5	TRBJ2-7	NA	CASSRGNSYEQYF	TGTGCCAGCAGTCGAGGAAATTCCTACGAGCAGTACTTC
NA	TRBV30	TRBJ2-3	TRBD2	CASSGGATDTQYF	TGTGCCAGTAGCGGGGGGGCAACAGATACGCAGTATTTT
NA	TRBV6-5	TRBJ1-2	TRBD1	CASSGTGGLRGYTF	TGTGCCAGCTCCGGGACAGGCGGTTTGAGAGGCTACACCTTC
NA	TRBV9	TRBJ2-5	TRBD1	CASSRTGQETQYF	TGTGCCAGCTCCCGGACAGGCCAAGAGACCCAGTACTTC
NA	TRBV9	TRBJ1-3	NA	CASSPMRTPRSGNTIYF	TGTGCCAGCAGCCCCATGCGGACACCTCGCTCTGGAAACACCATATATTTT
NA	TRBV9	TRBJ2-3	TRBD1	CASRGDRATQYF	TGTGCCAGCAGGGGGGACAGGGCTACGCAGTATTTT
NA	TRBV10-2	TRBJ1-2	NA	CASRAGAGGYTF	TGCGCCAGCAGGGCTGGCGCGGGTGGCTACACCTTC
once	TRBV7-9	TRBJ1-2	NA	CASTLGGDYGYTF	TGTGCCAGCACCCTCGGGGGGGACTATGGCTACACCTTC
NA	TRBV6-5	TRBJ2-1	TRBD2	CASSYSGGGPNNEQFF	TGTGCCAGCAGTTACTCCGGCGGGGGGCCAAACAATGAGCAGTTCTTC
NA	TRBV3-1/TRBV3-2	TRBJ1-6	TRBD1	CASSPIWDSFNSPLHF	TGTGCCAGCAGCCCCATTTGGGACAGCTTTAATTCACCCCTCCACTTT
NA	TRBV12-5	TRBJ1-5	TRBD1	CASGPLDRGGGSNQPQHF	TGTGCTAGTGGTCCCCTGGACAGGGGTGGGGGGAGCAATCAGCCCCAGCATTTT